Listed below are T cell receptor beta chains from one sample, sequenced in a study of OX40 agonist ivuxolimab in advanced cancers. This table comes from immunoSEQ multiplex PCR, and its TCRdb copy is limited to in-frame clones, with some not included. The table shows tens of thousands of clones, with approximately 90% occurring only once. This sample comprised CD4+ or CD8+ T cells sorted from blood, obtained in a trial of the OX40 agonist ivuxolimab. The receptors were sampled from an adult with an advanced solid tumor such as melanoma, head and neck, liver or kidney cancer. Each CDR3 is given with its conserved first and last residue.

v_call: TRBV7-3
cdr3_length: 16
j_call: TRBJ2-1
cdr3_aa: CASSLSGGAHYNEQFF

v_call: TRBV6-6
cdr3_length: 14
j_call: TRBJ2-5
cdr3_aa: CASSQGSSGETQYF

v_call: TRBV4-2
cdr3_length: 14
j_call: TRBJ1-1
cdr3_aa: CASSIGQMNTEAFF

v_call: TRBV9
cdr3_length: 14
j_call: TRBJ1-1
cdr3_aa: CASSVEPMNTEAFF

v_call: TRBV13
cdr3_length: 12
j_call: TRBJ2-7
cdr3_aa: CASSEASYEQYF

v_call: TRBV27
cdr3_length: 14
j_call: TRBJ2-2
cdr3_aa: CASSFGASTGELFF

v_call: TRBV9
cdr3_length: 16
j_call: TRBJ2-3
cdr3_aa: CASSPSRGGNTDTQYF

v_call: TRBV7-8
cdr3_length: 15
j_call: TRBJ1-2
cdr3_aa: CASSLQPLFNYGYTF

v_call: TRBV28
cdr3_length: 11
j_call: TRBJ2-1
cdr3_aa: CASSLGVEQFF

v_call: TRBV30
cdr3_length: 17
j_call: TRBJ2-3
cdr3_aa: CAWNTGTGILDTDTQYF

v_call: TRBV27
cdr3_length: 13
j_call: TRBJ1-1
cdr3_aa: CASSLSVNTEAFF

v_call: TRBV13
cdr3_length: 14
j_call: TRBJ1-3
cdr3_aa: CASSSQGSGNTIYF

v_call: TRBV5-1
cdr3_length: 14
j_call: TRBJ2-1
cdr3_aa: CASSHGRSGNEQFF

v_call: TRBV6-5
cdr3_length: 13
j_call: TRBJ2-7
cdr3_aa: CASSYGGPYEQYF

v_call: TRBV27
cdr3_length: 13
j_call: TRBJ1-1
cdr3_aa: CASTDIDSLEAFF

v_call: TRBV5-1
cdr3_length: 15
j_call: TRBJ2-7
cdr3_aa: CASSLAQESSYEQYF

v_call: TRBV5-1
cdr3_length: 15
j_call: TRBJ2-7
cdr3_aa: CASSPGEEISYEQYF

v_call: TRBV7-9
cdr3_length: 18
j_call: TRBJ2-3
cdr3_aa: CASSPRSPRAHGTDTQYF

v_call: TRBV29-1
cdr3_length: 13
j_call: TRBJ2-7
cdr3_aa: CSVVPGGSYEQYF

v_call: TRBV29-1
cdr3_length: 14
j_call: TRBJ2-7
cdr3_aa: CSVVFSEATYEQYF

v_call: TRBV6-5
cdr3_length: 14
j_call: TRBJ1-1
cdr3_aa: CASSGSTGNTEAFF

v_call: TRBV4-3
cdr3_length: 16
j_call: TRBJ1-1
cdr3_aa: CASSQDQGTANTEAFF

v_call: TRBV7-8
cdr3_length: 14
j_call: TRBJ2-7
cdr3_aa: CASSLGTASYEQYF

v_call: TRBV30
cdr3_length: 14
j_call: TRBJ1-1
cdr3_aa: CASTTGPMNTEAFF

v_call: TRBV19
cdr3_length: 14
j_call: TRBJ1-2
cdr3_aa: CASSIEPFNYGYTF

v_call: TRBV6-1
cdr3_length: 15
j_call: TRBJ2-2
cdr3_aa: CASTLTSVGAGELFF

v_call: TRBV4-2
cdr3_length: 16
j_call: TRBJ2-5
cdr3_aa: CASAQDQTSVGETQYF

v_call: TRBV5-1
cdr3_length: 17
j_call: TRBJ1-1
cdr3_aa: CASSLPPDRVAFGEAFF

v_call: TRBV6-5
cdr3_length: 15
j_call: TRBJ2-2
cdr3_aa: CASRLSGGATGELFF

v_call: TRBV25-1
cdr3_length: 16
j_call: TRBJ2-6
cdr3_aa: CASSDPWASGANVLTF

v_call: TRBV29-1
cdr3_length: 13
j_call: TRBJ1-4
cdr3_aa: CSVLTGIGEKLFF

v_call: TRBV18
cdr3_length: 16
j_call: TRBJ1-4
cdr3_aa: CASSLTNRGTNEKLFF

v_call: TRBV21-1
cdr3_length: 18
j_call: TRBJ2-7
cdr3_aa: CASSKGKGRTGGMYEQYF

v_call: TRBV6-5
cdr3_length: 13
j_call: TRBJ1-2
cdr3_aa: CASSSVSGTGVQF

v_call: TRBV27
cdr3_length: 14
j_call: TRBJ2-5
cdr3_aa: CASSLIPKGETQYF

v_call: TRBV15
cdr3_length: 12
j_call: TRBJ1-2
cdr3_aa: CATREGSHGYTF

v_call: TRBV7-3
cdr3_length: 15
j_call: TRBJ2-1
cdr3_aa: CASSSEATPNNEQFF

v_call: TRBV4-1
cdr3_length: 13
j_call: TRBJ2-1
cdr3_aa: CASSQLTGYEQFF

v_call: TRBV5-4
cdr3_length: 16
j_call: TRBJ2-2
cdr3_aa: CASSLDRGRNTGELFF

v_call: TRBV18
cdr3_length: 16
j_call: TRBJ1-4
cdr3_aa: CASSPDGLATNEKLFF

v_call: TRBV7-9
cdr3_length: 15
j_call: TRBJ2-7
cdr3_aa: CASSLEGGIAGGQYF

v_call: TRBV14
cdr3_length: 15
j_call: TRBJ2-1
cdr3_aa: CASSLMGLAGDEQFF